This TCR beta chain was retrieved from a study of identical twins (dated by TCRdb to 2016 to 2017). About the full investigation: To test whether fetal clonotypes persist, the study used deep sequencing on TCR alpha and beta repertoires from monozygotic twins, unrelated adults of various ages, and cord blood. Replicate twin experiments were performed at different times using different library preparation protocols to rule out contamination. Study-wide conclusions, independent of this receptor: In beta out-of-frame sequences, excess twin sharing was weaker, because having fewer shared sequences lowered the signal-to-noise ratio. Zero-insertion analyses could be partly confounded by invariant T cells such as MAIT and iNKT, though diverse VJ usage argued against such confounding for most clonotypes. In monozygotic twins, out-of-frame TCR alpha sharing was systematically underestimated by recombination models, although the models agreed with sharing between unrelated individuals. Fewer insertions were carried by abundant cord blood beta clonotypes; a weaker similar trend was observed in young adult naive repertoires, while no such trend was observed in memory repertoires. Because the same donors could not be followed over many years, the conclusions depended on cross-sectional statistical analysis. Out-of-frame TCR alpha sequences shared between twins showed an excess of low generation-probability sequences compared with coincidental sharing between unrelated individuals.

Every donor in the study was a healthy Caucasian. To prepare the library, 5' RACE was applied. TCRdb shows the sequencer as Illumina HiSeq 2000. Template switching introduced a universal primer binding site; the final cDNA contained a unique molecular identifier, enabling accurate counting of TCR cDNA molecules. Specific primers in the conserved constant-segment region were used to synthesize first-strand cDNA for the TCR alpha and beta chains. To control for contamination, every cDNA library was double barcoded, receiving both a SMART-Mk sample barcode and Illumina barcodes. TruSeq adapter sequences and Illumina sample barcodes were added in two successive PCR steps. The Illumina HiSeq platform was used with custom primers to sequence TCR alpha and beta cDNA libraries. From the authors' description of their analysis: Raw reads were processed with MiGEC to extract unique molecular identifiers, and MiXCR was used to determine CDR3 positions. For each individual, recombination models were inferred using an EM algorithm with the repgenHMM and IGoR tools. The analysis of shared clonotypes was done with the tcR package in R, with sharing normalized by the product of cloneset sizes. To study raw recombination free of thymic and clonal selection effects, out-of-frame nonproductive sequences were analyzed. The public reads were reanalyzed by TCRdb: fastp trimming at Q25, MiXCR alignment, in-frame beta chains only. Rows matching on CDR3 protein sequence are summarized as one entry with the most common DNA and genes. The V and J calls reflect TCRdb's pipeline rather than the authors' work. The sample data list 1.5 million or so distinct CDR3 sequences, and less than 35% of these were observed just once. The ten biggest clones cover less than 0.35% of the sample.

This clonotype was observed a few times. Its antigen remains unidentified. Within one base of it there is no much larger clone, and no base qualities were kept. From the cysteine through the phenylalanine, the CDR3 covers 15 amino acids. The CDR3 DNA has 45 bases and is translated from base 1. Here V drops 3 bases and J drops 4 bases, and the junction holds 5 bases not matched to any gene. For CDR1 and CDR2, the germline V gene lists SGDLS and YYNGEE. The chain is assembled from TRBV9 and TRBJ2-1; 9 central nucleotides agree with TRBD2. This clonotype was obtained from a newborn girl in good health. Material for sequencing was cord blood. The bases are TGTGCCAGCAGCGCAAGACTAGCGGAGTACAATGAGCAGTTCTTC. It codes for CASSARLAEYNEQFF. With the portions outside the CDR3 filled from the reference TRBV9 and TRBJ2-1 genes, the complete variable region becomes DSGVTQTPKHLITATGQRVTLRCSPRSGDLSVYWYQQSLDQGLQFLIQYYNGEERAKGNILERFSAQQFPDLHSELNLSSLELGDSALYFCASSARLAEYNEQFFGPGTRLTVL.